These 20 T cell receptor beta chains were all obtained from the same sample, sequenced in a study of siplizumab effects on memory and regulatory T cells. Sequenced by immunoSEQ multiplex PCR; TCRdb stores in-frame clones only, minus some. The table lists fewer than 120,000 clones, roughly 92% of them singletons. Source material: CD4+ T cells sorted from blood. Every receptor here comes from a human donor in good health.

J is TRBJ2-7 and V is TRBV7-9, with D possibly TRBD1 on 5 matching bases. Per germline, CDR1 SEHNR and CDR2 FQNEAQ (reference sequence). Trimming shortened V by 1 base and J by 9 bases, and 16 bases separated the two germline ends. This CDR3 is built from 14 residues. The CDR3 reads CASSLVGEAPGQYF. CDR3 DNA sequence: TGTGCCAGCAGCTTAGTAGGGGAAGCCCCCGGGCAGTACTTC.

V and J are TRBV30 and TRBJ1-2; 11 bases agree with TRBD1. Germline V gene data show CDR1 as GTSNPN and CDR2 as SVGIG (reference sequence). This CDR3 has 17 residues. V was clipped by 5 bases and J by 4 bases; unmatched bases: 15. The CDR3 region is CAWGSGTGGTRGYGYTF. CDR3 bases: TGTGCCTGGGGATCCGGGACAGGGGGGACCAGAGGCTATGGCTACACCTTC. Variable domain in full (rest from reference TRBV30 and TRBJ1-2): SQTIHQWPATLVQPVGSPLSLECTVEGTSNPNLYWYRQAAGRGLQLLFYSVGIGQISSEVPQNLSASRPQDRQFILSSKKLLLSDSGFYLCAWGSGTGGTRGYGYTFGSGTRLTVV.

The genes are TRBV29-1 and TRBJ1-2; D is unresolved. This CDR3 comprises 12 residues. CDR1 and CDR2 from the germline V gene are SQVTM and ANQGSEA. V gave up 0 bases and J gave up 7 bases, with 9 bases separating them. The CDR3 protein is CSVEEGSSGYTF. CDR3 bases: TGCAGCGTTGAAGAGGGGTCCTCTGGCTACACCTTC.

The V gene is TRBV15, the J gene TRBJ2-7; 7 positions match TRBD2. This CDR3 spans 15 amino acids. CDR1 is LNHNV and CDR2 is YYDKDF in the germline V gene (reference sequence). J lost 3 bases, V lost 0 bases, and 5 bases had no gene match. This chain's CDR3 is CATSRDLGGGYEQYF. CDR3 nucleotides: TGTGCCACCAGCAGAGATCTCGGCGGGGGCTACGAGCAGTACTTC.

This chain links TRBV7-9 with TRBJ1-1; TRBD1 is a possible D gene (5 bases). V lost 5 bases, J lost 0 bases, and 13 bases lay in between. The CDR3 consists of 15 residues. Germline CDR1 reads SEHNR; CDR2 reads FQNEAQ (reference sequence). CDR3 DNA: TGTGCCAGCAGCCCACGGGACGGGTTGAACACTGAAGCTTTCTTT. It yields the protein CASSPRDGLNTEAFF.

V gene TRBV2 combines with J gene TRBJ2-3; D ambiguous. Trimming removed 8 bases at V and 7 bases at J, with 22 bases between. Germline V CDR1 and CDR2: SNHLY, FYNNEI. The CDR3 is 15 residues long. The CDR3 is CASSEVRGSGNTQYF. The CDR3, as DNA: TGTGCCAGCTCCGAGGTTCGCGGTTCAGGAAATACGCAGTATTTT.

The gene calls are TRBV20-1 and TRBJ1-1, with D hard to call. In germline, CDR1 is DFQATT, CDR2 SNEGSKA (reference sequence). The CDR3 sequence is 11 residues long. CDR3 loop: CTGLGATEAFF. Written as DNA, the CDR3 is TGCACCGGATTGGGAGCGACTGAAGCTTTCTTT.

V usage is TRBV2 and J usage is TRBJ2-6; D is possibly TRBD2 (5 bases). The CDR3 is 14 residues long. Between the trimmed V and J ends, which lost 8 bases and 0 bases, there was a span of 8 bases. CDR1 SNHLY and CDR2 FYNNEI come from the germline V gene. The CDR3 protein is CASGLSSGANVLTF. The CDR3 DNA is TGTGCCAGCGGACTGAGCTCTGGGGCCAACGTCCTGACTTTC.

The genes are TRBV7-9 and TRBJ1-1; D not resolved. This CDR3 is built from 17 residues. The V gene's germline CDR1 is SEHNR and CDR2 FQNEAQ (reference sequence). V gave up 5 bases and J gave up 3 bases, with 22 bases separating them. CDR3 nucleotide sequence: TGTGCCAGCAGCGAAGGCAAGATGGGGATGCGGGACACTGAAGCTTTCTTT. Translated, it gives CASSEGKMGMRDTEAFF.

The J gene is TRBJ1-1, the V gene TRBV5-1; 7 bases map to TRBD1. The CDR3 has 13 residues. CDR1 is SGHRS and CDR2 is YFSETQ in the germline V gene. The ends lost 6 bases at V and 6 bases at J; junction bases unmatched: 8. CDR3 bases: TGCGCCAGCACCCTTCAGGGGGTGGCTGAAGCTTTCTTT. It yields the protein CASTLQGVAEAFF.

This clone appeared a single time. As DNA, the CDR3 is TGTGCCACCAGCAACCCCGGGACAGAAAACATTCAGTACTTC. Protein: CATSNPGTENIQYF. This chain connects TRBV15 to TRBJ2-4; 7 positions match TRBD1. Germline loops: CDR1 LNHNV, CDR2 YYDKDF (reference sequence). CDR3 size: 14 residues. V shed 4 bases and J 5 bases; nucleotides not matched to a gene: 5.

The chain is built from TRBV5-1 and TRBJ2-7; D perhaps matches TRBD2 (6 bases). V was shortened by 0 bases and J by 6 bases, with 13 bases between the two germline ends. This CDR3 has 14 residues. The germline gives CDR1 SGHRS, CDR2 YFSETQ. The CDR3: CASSLAGVGSEQYF. The CDR3 nucleotides read TGCGCCAGCAGCTTGGCGGGAGTCGGTAGCGAGCAGTACTTC.

V is TRBV9 and J is TRBJ2-1; the D is unclear. Germline V CDR1 and CDR2: SGDLS, YYNGEE. The CDR3 has 15 residues. Trimming took off 0 bases at V and 1 base at J, with 8 bases between the two ends. In nucleotides, the CDR3 is TGTGCCAGCAGCGTAGATGGGAATTCCTACAATGAGCAGTTCTTC. Amino acids: CASSVDGNSYNEQFF.

This chain uses TRBV21-1 with TRBJ2-7; the table's D call TRBD2 went unverified against the DNA. TRBV21-1 is listed as a pseudogene. CDR3 length: 17 amino acids. DNA for the CDR3: TGTGCCAGCAGCAAAGACTTGTTTCACGGGGAAACCTACGAGCAGTACTTC. This gives the protein CASSKDLFHGETYEQYF.

The chain is built from TRBV5-1 and TRBJ2-7; 12 bases map to TRBD2. Trimming cost V 3 bases and J 0 bases; bases outside gene matches: 7. Germline assignment: CDR1 SGHRS and CDR2 YFSETQ. The CDR3 is made up of 17 amino acids. CDR3 loop: CASSSRSTSGSSYEQYF. CDR3 bases: TGCGCCAGCAGCTCGCGCTCGACTAGCGGGAGCTCCTACGAGCAGTACTTC.

V gene TRBV7-9 combines with J gene TRBJ2-3; possible D gene TRBD2, 6 bases. V gave up 5 bases and J gave up 2 bases, with 14 bases separating them. Germline CDR1 is SEHNR and CDR2 is FQNEAQ (reference sequence). The CDR3 contains 15 residues. CDR3 in amino acids: CASSPRGGYTDTQYF. The DNA of the CDR3 is TGTGCCAGCAGCCCTCGCGGAGGGTACACAGATACGCAGTATTTT.

This clone was observed once. The chain carries TRBV6-5 and TRBJ2-3, with D hard to call. The V gene lost 6 bases and the J gene lost 8 bases, with 15 bases spanning the gap. This CDR3 is built from 13 residues. Germline V gene lookup returns CDR1 MNHEY and CDR2 SVGAGI. The CDR3 DNA sequence: TGTGCCAGCAGGGGCCCCCTTGTCCCTACGCAGTATTTT. Its protein product is CASRGPLVPTQYF.

This chain links TRBV9 with TRBJ1-5, with D unresolved. V was pared by 2 bases and J by 4 bases, with 10 bases between. Germline CDR1 and CDR2: SGDLS and YYNGEE. The CDR3 runs 14 residues. The CDR3 nucleotides are TGTGCCAGCAGCGTGGGCCAGAAAAATCAGCCCCAGCATTTT. Translating it yields CASSVGQKNQPQHF. Full variable domain (remainder filled in from reference TRBV9 and TRBJ1-5): DSGVTQTPKHLITATGQRVTLRCSPRSGDLSVYWYQQSLDQGLQFLIQYYNGEERAKGNILERFSAQQFPDLHSELNLSSLELGDSALYFCASSVGQKNQPQHFGDGTRLSIL.

V gene TRBV5-4 combines with J gene TRBJ2-3, with 8 nucleotides matching TRBD1. The germline gives CDR1 SGHNT, CDR2 YYREEE (reference sequence). The CDR3 extends over 15 amino acids. V lost 4 bases and J lost 4; bases outside the gene matches: 8. The CDR3 region is CASSVTGAVADTQYF. The CDR3, as DNA: TGTGCCAGCAGCGTGACAGGGGCAGTCGCAGATACGCAGTATTTT.

This chain uses TRBV6-1 with TRBJ1-3; D ambiguous. This CDR3 contains 15 residues. V lost 8 bases to trimming and J lost 0 bases, with 14 bases between them. In germline, CDR1 is MNHNS, CDR2 SASEGT. As DNA, the CDR3 is TGTGCCAGCGGGAACAGAATGAGCTCTGGAAACACCATATATTTT. Translation gives CASGNRMSSGNTIYF.